This T cell receptor beta chain was observed in a study of T cells in Graves' hyperthyroidism and ophthalmopathy. Germline CDR1 and CDR2: MDHEN and SYDVKM. There are 14 residues in the CDR3. The ends were cut back, 7 bases at V and 7 bases at J, with 17 bases in the middle. In its sample, this clonotype was seen many times. Its cognate antigen is unknown. The source material, RNA transcripts, was used to amplify TCR beta CDR3 regions. TCR CDR3 regions were first amplified by RT-PCR with HTBI primers. A single record per CDR3 protein comes from TCRdb applying MiXCR to the multiplex PCR reads. This sample yields about 620,000 distinct CDR3 sequences, of which roughly 17% are seen a single time; around 4% belongs to the top ten. Regarding the study as a whole: A 13 V-J model separated ophthalmopathy from stable hyperthyroidism.

Graves' hyperthyroidism was deemed stable absent ophthalmopathy progression within 18 months. Patients aged 18 to 65 had newly diagnosed hyperthyroidism of under 2 months' duration. Diagnostic assessment was based on clinical symptoms, serum thyroxine and TRAb, thyroid ultrasound and orbital computed tomography. V usage is TRBV28 and J usage is TRBJ2-1; a possible D gene is TRBD1 (6 bases). The sequenced material came from blood. The clonotype originates from a woman in her twenties or thirties with Graves' hyperthyroidism. CDR3 DNA sequence: TGTGCCAGCAATTCTCCAGGGGTGAGGAATGAGCAGTTCTTC. It is translated as CASNSPGVRNEQFF.